The 32 T cell receptor beta chains below come from one sample, sequenced in a study of T-cell reconstitution after alpha-beta-depleted transplantation in children. TCRbeta library construction was performed incorporating unique molecular identifiers. Each CDR3 protein gets one entry after TCRdb re-called the PCR reads with MiXCR. The sample contains 130,000 to 150,000 distinct CDR3 sequences, around 8.8% of which appear only once. This material consisted of PBMCs, mostly from graft donor cells, taken 180 days after TCRalphabeta/CD19-depleted stem cell transplant. Source of these receptors: a female patient aged 2-9 years who had a stem cell transplant for congenital amegakaryocytic thrombocytopenia, so the T cells may come from the graft donor.

Of note for this clonotype: A much more abundant neighbour one base away suggests this may be a read error. This chain uses TRBV20-1 with TRBJ2-3, with TRBD2 matching over 9 bases. The CDR3 sequence is 14 residues long. Germline V gene data show CDR1 as DFQATT and CDR2 as SNEGSKA (reference sequence). CDR3 bases: TGCTGTGCTAGTGTGCGGGAGGGCCTAGATACGCAGTATTTT. As protein: CCASVREGLDTQYF.

The chain combines TRBV20-1 with TRBJ1-2; TRBD1 matches 7 bases. The germline V gene encodes CDR1 DFQATT and CDR2 SNEGSKA (reference sequence). With V trimmed by 0 bases and J by 8 bases, 6 bases remained unmatched. The length of the CDR3 is 13 residues. CDR3 sequence reads: CSARDGQGDGYTF. Written as DNA, the CDR3 is TGCAGTGCTAGAGATGGGCAGGGGGACGGCTACACCTTC.

In its sample, this clonotype was seen many times. The chain recombines TRBV29-1 with TRBJ1-1; D is ambiguous. Between the trimmed V and J ends, which lost 2 bases and 2 bases, there was a span of 9 bases. Germline CDR1 SQVTM, CDR2 ANQGSEA. The CDR3 covers 13 residues. The CDR3 is CSVELHSNTEAFF. CDR3 nucleotide sequence: TGCAGCGTTGAACTCCACAGCAACACTGAAGCTTTCTTT. Variable domain in full (rest from reference TRBV29-1 and TRBJ1-1): SAVISQKPSRDICQRGTSLTIQCQVDSQVTMMFWYRQQPGQSLTLIATANQGSEATYESGFVIDKFPISRPNLTFSTLTVSNMSPEDSSIYLCSVELHSNTEAFFGQGTRLTVV.

In this sample, this clonotype turned up many times. The V gene is TRBV5-6, the J gene TRBJ2-3; D uncertain. Germline V gene lookup returns CDR1 SGHDT and CDR2 YYEEEE. Trimming pared 3 bases from V and 4 bases from J, leaving 9 bases between. The CDR3 runs 13 residues. The CDR3 region has the DNA TGTGCCAGCAGCTACAGTATCGCAGATACGCAGTATTTT. This gives the protein CASSYSIADTQYF.

J is TRBJ2-1 and V is TRBV5-8, with 8 bases that match TRBD2. The CDR3 covers 16 residues. Germline-derived CDR1 and CDR2 are SGHTS and YDEGEE. The ends lost 1 base at V and 6 bases at J; junction bases unmatched: 9. DNA of the CDR3: TGTGCCAGCAGCTTGAGGAGAGTAGCGGGGATCAATGAGCAGTTCTTC. Translation gives CASSLRRVAGINEQFF.

There are many counts of this clonotype. The chain joins TRBV20-1 to TRBJ1-1; D gene unclear. Germline CDR1 reads DFQATT; CDR2 reads SNEGSKA (reference sequence). CDR3 length: 14 amino acids. Trimming took off 6 bases at V and 1 base at J, with 15 bases between the two ends. As DNA, the CDR3 is TGCAGTGCCATTTCGTTATTCGCGAACACTGAAGCTTTCTTT. It is translated as CSAISLFANTEAFF.

There are many counts of this clonotype. The V gene is TRBV5-1, the J gene TRBJ2-7; 13 bases match TRBD2. The V and J ends lost 4 bases and 5 bases, in that order; junction bases with no gene match: 9. The CDR3 covers 16 residues. Germline V lookup: CDR1 SGHRS, CDR2 YFSETQ. The DNA for the CDR3 is TGCGCCAGCAGCCCCACTAGCGGGAGGGCCACTGACGAGCAGTACTTC. Protein product: CASSPTSGRATDEQYF. Looking up the rest from reference TRBV5-1 and TRBJ2-7 gives the full variable domain: KAGVTQTPRYLIKTRGQQVTLSCSPISGHRSVSWYQQTPGQGLQFLFEYFSETQRNKGNFPGRFSGRQFSNSRSEMNVSTLELGDSALYLCASSPTSGRATDEQYFGPGTRLTVT.

The chain has TRBV20-1 and TRBJ1-1, with 9 positions matching TRBD1. The CDR3 spans 15 residues. V shed 1 base, J shed 3 bases, and the junction held 6 bases outside the gene matches. The germline gives CDR1 DFQATT, CDR2 SNEGSKA (reference sequence). The CDR3 DNA is TGCAGTGCTAGAGCCTGGGACAGGGTACACACTGAAGCTTTCTTT. Its protein is CSARAWDRVHTEAFF.

In this sample, this clonotype turned up a few times. The chain uses TRBV7-2 and TRBJ1-1; D is ambiguous. The CDR3 totals 15 residues. Germline loops: CDR1 SGHTA, CDR2 FQGNSA. Trimming took off 1 base at V and 1 base at J, with 10 bases between the two ends. CDR3 bases: TGTGCCAGCAGCTTAGTCTCGGACCAGAACACTGAAGCTTTCTTT. This codes for CASSLVSDQNTEAFF.

This clonotype has only a few counts. The chain couples TRBV6-2 or TRBV6-3 to TRBJ1-2; the D is unclear. Trimming removed 5 bases from V and 8 bases from J, with 21 bases in between. This CDR3 is 15 amino acids long. The germline CDR1 and CDR2 sequences are MNHEY and SVGEGT. The CDR3 sequence is CASSLTLRAAVGYTF. In DNA, the CDR3 is TGTGCCAGCAGTCTAACCCTCCGGGCAGCGGTCGGCTACACCTTC.

This clonotype was observed at least ten times. The chain has TRBV30 and TRBJ1-1; D is perhaps TRBD1 (5 bases). There are 13 residues in the CDR3. Germline V gene sequence: CDR1 GTSNPN, CDR2 SVGIG (reference sequence). V was trimmed by 5 bases and J by 0 bases, leaving 10 bases between them. The CDR3 sequence is CAWYRIMNTEAFF. Written as DNA, the CDR3 is TGTGCCTGGTACAGGATCATGAACACTGAAGCTTTCTTT. The full variable domain, rest sourced from reference TRBV30 and TRBJ1-1, is SQTIHQWPATLVQPVGSPLSLECTVEGTSNPNLYWYRQAAGRGLQLLFYSVGIGQISSEVPQNLSASRPQDRQFILSSKKLLLSDSGFYLCAWYRIMNTEAFFGQGTRLTVV.

This clonotype has at least ten counts. This chain joins TRBV20-1 and TRBJ2-5; 8 bases line up with TRBD1. Looked up from germline, CDR1 is DFQATT and CDR2 is SNEGSKA (reference sequence). CDR3 length: 13 residues. After removal of 4 bases from V and 6 bases from J, the junction contained 7 bases not matched to a gene. The CDR3 here is CSATTGGPKTQYF. In nucleotides, the CDR3 is TGCAGTGCTACTACAGGGGGTCCGAAGACCCAGTACTTC.

This clonotype showed up many times. The CDR3 bases are TGCGCCAGCAGCCCTCGCGTGCGGGGGGCGGATTCACCCCTCCACTTT. Translating it yields CASSPRVRGADSPLHF. V is TRBV5-1 and J is TRBJ1-6, with a weak D call TRBD1 (6 bases). This CDR3 comprises 16 residues. The ends were cut back, 4 bases at V and 8 bases at J, with 19 bases in the middle. Looked up from germline, CDR1 is SGHRS and CDR2 is YFSETQ.

This clonotype was picked up many times. The chain joins TRBV27 to TRBJ1-1; 10 bases line up with TRBD1. V lost 1 base, J lost 1 base, and 3 bases stayed unmatched. The CDR3 extends over 16 amino acids. From germline, CDR1 is MNHEY and CDR2 SMNVEV (reference sequence). The CDR3 DNA sequence: TGTGCCAGCAGTTTATACGGGGACAGGGGGAACACTGAAGCTTTCTTT. Residues: CASSLYGDRGNTEAFF.

This clonotype was found many times. This rearrangement joins TRBV5-1 to TRBJ2-7; unclear D gene. V was clipped by 1 base and J by 2 bases, with 16 bases between them. Per the germline V gene, CDR1 is SGHRS and CDR2 is YFSETQ. This CDR3 region has 16 residues. In DNA, the CDR3 is TGCGCCAGCAGCTTGTATCTAGACCGTGCGACCTACGAGCAGTACTTC. The encoded protein is CASSLYLDRATYEQYF.

This clonotype was counted at least ten times. This sequence joins TRBV4-2 and TRBJ2-7; TRBD2 matches 8 bases. CDR1 is LGHNA, CDR2 YNFKEQ, per germline. The CDR3 covers 15 residues. With 4 bases clipped from V and 3 bases from J, the junction kept 8 bases outside the gene matches. In DNA, the CDR3 is TGTGCCAGCAGCCCCCCGTTAGCGGGACTCTACGAGCAGTACTTC. It translates to CASSPPLAGLYEQYF.

A remark on this clonotype: A much larger clone sits a single nucleotide away, making a read error possible. Since the CDR3 does not end with the conserved phenylalanine or tryptophan, this likely comes from a read error. The genes are TRBV5-1 and TRBJ2-7, with TRBD1 matching over 7 bases. The CDR3 is made up of 14 amino acids. Germline V gene lookup returns CDR1 SGHRS and CDR2 YFSETQ. J was trimmed by 2 bases and V by 4 bases; bases with no gene match: 6. This CDR3 is CASSLGQPPYEQYL. As DNA, the CDR3 is TGCGCCAGCAGCCTGGGACAGCCTCCCTACGAGCAGTACCTC.

This clonotype was detected ten times or more. V usage is TRBV27 and J usage is TRBJ2-7; 8 bases align to TRBD2. CDR1 MNHEY and CDR2 SMNVEV come from the germline V gene (reference sequence). There are 14 residues in the CDR3. J lost 4 bases, V lost 4 bases, and 6 bases had no gene match. CDR3 loop: CASSSVAGWYEQYF. CDR3 coding DNA: TGTGCCAGCAGTTCCGTAGCGGGATGGTACGAGCAGTACTTC.

The chain couples TRBV20-1 to TRBJ2-1, with D perhaps being TRBD1 or TRBD2 (5 bases each). Germline values: CDR1 DFQATT, CDR2 SNEGSKA (reference sequence). CDR3 length: 15 residues. V dropped 3 bases and J dropped 5 bases, with 17 bases sitting between them. The CDR3 sequence: CSARGPTLLHNEQFF. The CDR3 bases are TGCAGTGCTAGGGGACCCACCCTTTTGCACAATGAGCAGTTCTTC.

This clonotype was seen at least ten times. J is TRBJ2-7 and V is TRBV6-5, with 9 positions matching TRBD1. The CDR3 has 18 residues. CDR1 and CDR2 from the germline V gene are MNHEY and SVGAGI. V shed 3 bases and J 4 bases; nucleotides not matched to a gene: 16. The CDR3, as DNA: TGTGCCAGCAGTTATAAGCCCTGGCCGGGACAGGGTGTGTACGAGCAGTACTTC. It translates to CASSYKPWPGQGVYEQYF.

The chain joins TRBV20-1 to TRBJ2-7, with D perhaps being TRBD1 or TRBD2 (5 bases each). V gave up 0 bases and J gave up 5 bases, with 17 bases separating them. Germline V gene sequence: CDR1 DFQATT, CDR2 SNEGSKA (reference sequence). This CDR3 region has 15 residues. Here the CDR3 reads CSARDDGSLGDEQYF. DNA of the CDR3: TGCAGTGCTAGAGATGACGGTAGCTTGGGGGACGAGCAGTACTTC.

This clonotype was recorded at least ten times. The V gene is TRBV5-1, the J gene TRBJ2-7; 7 bases are shared with TRBD1. Trimming took 1 base from V and 6 from J; bases not matched to a gene: 13. CDR1 SGHRS and CDR2 YFSETQ come from the germline V gene. The CDR3 length is 16 residues. CDR3 amino acids: CASSLQARGGRGEQYF. DNA of the CDR3: TGCGCCAGCAGCTTGCAGGCTAGAGGGGGCCGGGGCGAGCAGTACTTC.

This clonotype was found a few times. The chain uses TRBV28 and TRBJ2-4; TRBD1 might be the D (6 bases). The germline V and J ends were trimmed by 2 bases and 12 bases, with 17 bases remaining between them. The length of the CDR3 is 14 residues. CDR1 MDHEN and CDR2 SYDVKM come from the germline V gene. CDR3 nucleotide sequence: TGTGCCAGCAGTTTACTTGACAGGTCTGCGACTCAGTACTTC. Translating gives CASSLLDRSATQYF. Full variable domain (outside the CDR3, taken from reference TRBV28 and TRBJ2-4): DVKVTQSSRYLVKRTGEKVFLECVQDMDHENMFWYRQDPGLGLRLIYFSYDVKMKEKGDIPEGYSVSREKKERFSLILESASTNQTSMYLCASSLLDRSATQYFGAGTRLSVL.

At least ten counts were recorded for this clonotype. The rearrangement links TRBV2 to TRBJ2-1; 7 bases line up with TRBD1. CDR3 length: 17 amino acids. CDR1 and CDR2 from the germline V gene are SNHLY and FYNNEI. V trimming: 5 bases; J trimming: 5 bases; junction bases outside the gene matches: 15. The CDR3 coding sequence is TGTGCCAGCAGTCTGATGCCGACAGGGACCCTCGACAATGAGCAGTTCTTC. Encoded protein: CASSLMPTGTLDNEQFF.

J is TRBJ2-1 and V is TRBV20-1; 8 positions match TRBD1. Losses at the gene ends were 7 bases for V and 7 bases for J; bases not matched to a gene: 24. The CDR3 consists of 18 residues. Germline CDR1 DFQATT, CDR2 SNEGSKA (reference sequence). Written as DNA, the CDR3 is TGCAGTGGCCAGGCGGGTGGGGTGGGTCGGACAGGGCTTAATGAGCAGTTCTTC. The encoded protein is CSGQAGGVGRTGLNEQFF.

This clonotype was counted a few times. The chain has TRBV11-1 and TRBJ2-2; possible D gene TRBD1, 6 bases. V was trimmed by 4 bases and J by 3 bases, leaving 12 bases between them. Germline V gene data show CDR1 as SGHAT and CDR2 as FQDESV (reference sequence). This CDR3 has 15 amino acids. The CDR3 DNA reads as TGTGCCAGCAGCTCCCGGGACAAATACACCGGGGAGCTGTTTTTT. Translation: CASSSRDKYTGELFF.

There are many counts of this clonotype. The rearrangement uses TRBV5-1 and TRBJ1-3; D is uncertain. The germline CDR1 and CDR2 sequences are SGHRS and YFSETQ. The V end lost 4 bases, the J end lost 0 bases, and 17 bases lay between the germline ends. The CDR3 is 17 amino acids. Here the CDR3 reads CASSPGRIGTSGNTIYF. CDR3 DNA: TGCGCCAGCAGCCCCGGACGGATTGGCACCTCTGGAAACACCATATATTTT.

V is TRBV2 and J is TRBJ2-1, with TRBD2 matching over 7 bases. The trim removed 6 bases at V and 9 bases at J, leaving 11 bases unmatched. This CDR3 contains 14 residues. Looked up from germline, CDR1 is SNHLY and CDR2 is FYNNEI. This chain's CDR3 is CASRVGRPFGEQFF. The CDR3 DNA follows: TGTGCCAGCAGGGTCGGGAGGCCATTTGGTGAGCAGTTCTTC.

This clonotype appeared many times. The rearrangement joins TRBV5-1 to TRBJ2-7; TRBD1 matches at 9 bases. The length of the CDR3 is 15 residues. Germline V lookup: CDR1 SGHRS, CDR2 YFSETQ. V was clipped by 0 bases and J by 5 bases; unmatched bases: 6. CDR3 region: CASSLVGQGNNEQYF. The CDR3 nucleotides read TGCGCCAGCAGCTTGGTCGGACAGGGGAACAACGAGCAGTACTTC. The variable domain in full, completed from reference TRBV5-1 and TRBJ2-7, reads KAGVTQTPRYLIKTRGQQVTLSCSPISGHRSVSWYQQTPGQGLQFLFEYFSETQRNKGNFPGRFSGRQFSNSRSEMNVSTLELGDSALYLCASSLVGQGNNEQYFGPGTRLTVT.

This clonotype was detected a few times. The chain couples TRBV20-1 to TRBJ2-7; 7 nucleotides agree with TRBD1. This CDR3 comprises 15 residues. The trim removed 2 bases at V and 3 bases at J, leaving 10 bases unmatched. Germline V gene lookup returns CDR1 DFQATT and CDR2 SNEGSKA (reference sequence). CDR3 sequence: CSARSLQGVSYEQYF. CDR3 bases: TGCAGTGCTAGATCCCTTCAGGGGGTCAGCTACGAGCAGTACTTC.

This clonotype was seen many times. This chain links TRBV25-1 with TRBJ2-7; D gene unclear. Trimming pared 10 bases from V and 4 bases from J, leaving 14 bases between. This CDR3 region has 12 residues. Germline CDR1 is MGHDK and CDR2 is SYGVNS. The CDR3 DNA follows: TGTGCCACCAGAGGAGTTAGGTACGAGCAGTACTTC. The encoded protein is CATRGVRYEQYF.

The chain joins TRBV11-2 to TRBJ1-2; TRBD1 matches at 8 bases. This CDR3 comprises 16 residues. Germline V gene lookup returns CDR1 SGHAT and CDR2 FQNNGV. Trimming at V came to 6 bases and at J to 0 bases, leaving 9 bases not matched to a gene. CDR3 bases: TGTGCCAGCAGGCCTCTAACAGGGGGAGCTAACTATGGCTACACCTTC. It encodes CASRPLTGGANYGYTF.